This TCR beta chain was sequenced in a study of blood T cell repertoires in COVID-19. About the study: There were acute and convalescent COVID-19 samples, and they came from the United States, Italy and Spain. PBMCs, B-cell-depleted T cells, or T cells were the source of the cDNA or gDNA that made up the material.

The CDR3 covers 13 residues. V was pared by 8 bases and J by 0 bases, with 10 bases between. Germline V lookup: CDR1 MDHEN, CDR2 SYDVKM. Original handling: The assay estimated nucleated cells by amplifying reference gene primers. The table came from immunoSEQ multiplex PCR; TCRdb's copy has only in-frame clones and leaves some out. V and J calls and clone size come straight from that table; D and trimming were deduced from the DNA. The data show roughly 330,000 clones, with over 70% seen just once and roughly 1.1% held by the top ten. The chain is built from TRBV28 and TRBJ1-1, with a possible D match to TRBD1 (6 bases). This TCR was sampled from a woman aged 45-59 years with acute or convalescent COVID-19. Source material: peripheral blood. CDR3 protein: CASGGRMNTEAFF. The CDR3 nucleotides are TGTGCCAGCGGGGGCAGGATGAACACTGAAGCTTTCTTT.